These 23 T cell receptor beta chains share one sample of origin, sequenced in a study of T cells expressing NK-cell markers. Each CDR3 protein gets one entry in TCRdb, which reprocessed the 5' RACE reads and gives no DNA. The sample includes 500,000 to 700,000 distinct CDR3 sequences. The sequencing input was blood T cells: a sorted CD56 or NKG2C T cell subset, CD4+ or CD8+ T cells, or bulk PBMC T cells (not recorded which). Every receptor here comes from a man between 18 and 29 years old in good health.

This chain joins TRBV9 and TRBJ1-6; absent DNA, TCRdb's TRBD1 call cannot be checked. From germline, CDR1 is SGDLS and CDR2 YYNGEE. There are 14 residues in the CDR3. The CDR3 protein is CASNPGQGDSPLHF.

The V call is TRBV5-1, the J call TRBJ2-7; TCRdb gives TRBD2 as the D gene, but with no DNA this cannot be confirmed. Germline loops: CDR1 SGHRS, CDR2 YFSETQ. The CDR3 totals 15 residues. Here the CDR3 reads CASSFVTSSAGEQYF.

The CDR3 protein is CSVATPGLGTGELFF. V usage is TRBV29-1 and J usage is TRBJ2-2; TCRdb picks TRBD2, but there is no DNA to check that call. Germline V gene data show CDR1 as SQVTM and CDR2 as ANQGSEA. The CDR3 contains 15 residues.

The chain is built from TRBV20-1 and TRBJ2-3; TCRdb returns TRBD2, unconfirmable since there is no DNA. This CDR3 has 15 amino acids. Germline V gene sequence: CDR1 DFQATT, CDR2 SNEGSKA (reference sequence). The CDR3 reads CSASGTGGGADTQYF.

The gene calls are TRBV15 and TRBJ1-2; the D call from TCRdb, TRBD1, cannot be confirmed without DNA. The CDR3 totals 15 residues. The germline gives CDR1 LNHNV, CDR2 YYDKDF (reference sequence). The CDR3 here is CATSRELFIGGGYTF.

The rearrangement uses TRBV5-1 and TRBJ2-1; TCRdb reports TRBD2, a call that lacks DNA to check it against. From germline, CDR1 is SGHRS and CDR2 YFSETQ. The CDR3 spans 16 residues. The CDR3 sequence is CASSFFALAGLAGQFF.

The chain carries TRBV20-1 and TRBJ1-2; without DNA, the TCRdb call of TRBD1 cannot be checked. The germline V gene encodes CDR1 DFQATT and CDR2 SNEGSKA (reference sequence). The CDR3 loop spans 14 amino acids. This CDR3 is CSASAQGSNYGYTF.

CDR3 loop: CASSHTSGLQETQYF. The rearrangement uses TRBV3-1 and TRBJ2-5; TCRdb lists TRBD2, though no DNA is available to test this call. The germline CDR1 and CDR2 sequences are LGHDT and YNNKEL (reference sequence). The CDR3 loop spans 15 amino acids.

The rearrangement links TRBV28 to TRBJ2-3. The CDR3 length is 14 residues. From germline, CDR1 is MDHEN and CDR2 SYDVKM. The CDR3 sequence: CASSVDRSTDTQYF.

V usage is TRBV6-2 or TRBV6-3 and J usage is TRBJ1-1; the TCRdb call, TRBD1, lacks DNA for checking. Germline CDR1 is MNHEY and CDR2 is SVGEGT. This CDR3 has 12 residues. The CDR3 loop reads CASSPPGRRAFF.

The chain has TRBV27 and TRBJ2-1; TCRdb indicates TRBD2, and absent DNA this call remains unverified. The CDR3 covers 13 residues. CDR1 is MNHEY, CDR2 SMNVEV, per germline (reference sequence). CDR3 loop: CASSRSRGNEQFF.

The chain is built from TRBV27 and TRBJ2-1; the TCRdb D gene call, TRBD2, has no DNA to confirm it. Germline V gene data show CDR1 as MNHEY and CDR2 as SMNVEV (reference sequence). This CDR3 is built from 17 residues. CDR3 loop: CASSLSFGGSLMNEQFF.

This chain connects TRBV20-1 to TRBJ2-2; checking the TCRdb D call of TRBD2 is not possible without DNA. This CDR3 is 18 amino acids long. From germline, CDR1 is DFQATT and CDR2 SNEGSKA (reference sequence). CDR3 amino acids: CSARLRVLAGGHNGELFF.

The chain is built from TRBV18 and TRBJ2-5. Germline CDR1 is KGHSH and CDR2 is LQKENI. The CDR3 contains 15 residues. The CDR3 loop reads CASSPPHSLQETQYF.

The V and J genes are TRBV10-3 and TRBJ2-1; TCRdb picks TRBD1, but there is no DNA to check that call. The germline CDR1 and CDR2 sequences are ENHRY and SYGVKD. The CDR3 is 15 amino acids. The CDR3 spells CAIRTGGLGYNEQFF.

This chain joins TRBV18 and TRBJ1-4. Germline V CDR1 and CDR2: KGHSH, LQKENI. The CDR3 loop spans 13 amino acids. The CDR3 sequence: CASSPLSNEKLFF.

The chain joins TRBV6-5 to TRBJ2-3; TCRdb picks TRBD2, but there is no DNA to check that call. CDR3 size: 15 residues. Looked up from germline, CDR1 is MNHEY and CDR2 is SVGAGI. CDR3 residues: CASSLRRSGSDTQYF.

This rearrangement joins TRBV15 to TRBJ2-1. CDR1 and CDR2 from the germline V gene are LNHNV and YYDKDF (reference sequence). The CDR3 has 12 amino acids. The CDR3 sequence is CATSTSYNEQFF.

This chain connects TRBV5-1 to TRBJ2-1; TCRdb lists TRBD2, though no DNA is available to test this call. CDR3 length equals 16 residues. CDR1 is SGHRS and CDR2 is YFSETQ in the germline V gene. CDR3 in amino acids: CASSLKTSGTYNEQFF.

The CDR3 protein is CSVDSGGYTDTQYF. The chain has TRBV29-1 and TRBJ2-3; absent DNA, TCRdb's TRBD2 call cannot be checked. The CDR3 has 14 amino acids. The germline V gene encodes CDR1 SQVTM and CDR2 ANQGSEA.

The chain carries TRBV11-2 and TRBJ2-1; TCRdb designates TRBD2, a call that cannot be tested without DNA. Germline V gives CDR1 SGHAT, CDR2 FQNNGV. The CDR3 runs 16 residues. CDR3 sequence: CASSLEISGRAGEQFF.

The gene calls are TRBV12-3 or TRBV12-4 and TRBJ2-7. The CDR3 has 16 amino acids. CDR3 amino acids: CASSKFTSSGSYEQYF.

The CDR3 protein is CASNGEGTSTDTQYF. J is TRBJ2-3 and V is TRBV11-1; the D call of TRBD2 rests on TCRdb alone, since no DNA is present to check it. The CDR3 spans 15 residues. Germline CDR1 reads SGHAT; CDR2 reads FQDESV (reference sequence).